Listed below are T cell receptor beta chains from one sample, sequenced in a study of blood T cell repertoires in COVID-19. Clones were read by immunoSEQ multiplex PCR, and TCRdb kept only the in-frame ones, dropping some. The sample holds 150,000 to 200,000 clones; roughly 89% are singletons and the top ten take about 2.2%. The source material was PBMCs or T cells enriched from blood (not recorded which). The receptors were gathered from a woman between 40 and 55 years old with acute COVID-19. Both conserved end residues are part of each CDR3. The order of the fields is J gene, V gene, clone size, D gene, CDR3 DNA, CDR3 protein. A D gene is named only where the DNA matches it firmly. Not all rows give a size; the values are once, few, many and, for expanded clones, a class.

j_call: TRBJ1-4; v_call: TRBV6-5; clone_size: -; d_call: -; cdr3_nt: TGTGCCAGCAGTTCCGGGCCGCGGGCCGGAGAAAAACTGTTTTTT; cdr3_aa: CASSSGPRAGEKLFF
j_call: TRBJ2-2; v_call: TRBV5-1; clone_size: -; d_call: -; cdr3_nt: TGCGCCAGCAGCCCAGGAAGGAACACCGGGGAGCTGTTTTTT; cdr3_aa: CASSPGRNTGELFF
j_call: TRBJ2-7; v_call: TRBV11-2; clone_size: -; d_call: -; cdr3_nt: TGTGCCAGCAGCCCTGGCACGGGAGCGCAGTACTTC; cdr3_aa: CASSPGTGAQYF
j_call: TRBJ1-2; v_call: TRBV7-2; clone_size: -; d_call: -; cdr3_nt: TGTGCCAGCAGCTTTATCTCAGGGCCGGGTGGCTACACCTTC; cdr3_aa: CASSFISGPGGYTF
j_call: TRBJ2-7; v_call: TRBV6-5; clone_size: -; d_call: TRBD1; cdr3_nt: TGTGCCAGCAGTTCGAGAAAGGACAGGGGTGCCTACGAGCAGTACTTC; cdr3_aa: CASSSRKDRGAYEQYF
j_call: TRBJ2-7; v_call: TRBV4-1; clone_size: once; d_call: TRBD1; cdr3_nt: TGCGCCAGCAGCCAAGATACCGGGACAGGGGGGAACGAGCAGTACTTC; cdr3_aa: CASSQDTGTGGNEQYF
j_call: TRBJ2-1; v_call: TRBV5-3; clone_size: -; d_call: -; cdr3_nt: TGTGCCAGAAGCCCCGAGTGGGCGACCTACAATGAGCAGTTCTTC; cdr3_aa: CARSPEWATYNEQFF
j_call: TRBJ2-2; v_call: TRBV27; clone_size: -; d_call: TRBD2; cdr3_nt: TGTGCCAGCAGTTATCTAGCGGGGAACACCGGGGAGCTGTTTTTT; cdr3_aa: CASSYLAGNTGELFF
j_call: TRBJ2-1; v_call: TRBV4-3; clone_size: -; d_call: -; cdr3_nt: TGCGCCAGCAGTCAAGATGTCCCAGGGAACAATGAGCAGTTCTTC; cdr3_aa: CASSQDVPGNNEQFF
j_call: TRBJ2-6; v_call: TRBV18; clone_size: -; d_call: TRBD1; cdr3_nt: TGTGCCAGCTCACCACGACAGGGGGTGAGCTCTGGGGCCAACGTCCTGACTTTC; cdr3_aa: CASSPRQGVSSGANVLTF
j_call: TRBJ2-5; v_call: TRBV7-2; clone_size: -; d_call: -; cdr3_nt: TGTGCCAGCAGCTTATCGTCAGTCCGTCAAGAGACCCAGTACTTC; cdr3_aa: CASSLSSVRQETQYF
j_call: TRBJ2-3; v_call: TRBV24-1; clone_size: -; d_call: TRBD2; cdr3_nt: TGTGCCACAAGTTCAGCGGGAGGACCAGATACGCAGTATTTT; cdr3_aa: CATSSAGGPDTQYF
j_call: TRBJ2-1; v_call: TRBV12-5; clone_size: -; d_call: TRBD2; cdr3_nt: TGTGCTAGTGGACCCACTAGCGGGGGGTTTTACAATGAGCAGTTCTTC; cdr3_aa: CASGPTSGGFYNEQFF
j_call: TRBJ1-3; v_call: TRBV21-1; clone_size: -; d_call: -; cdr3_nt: TGTGCCAGCAGCAAAGGTAGGGGGAAGTTTCGAAACACCATATATTTT; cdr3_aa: CASSKGRGKFRNTIYF
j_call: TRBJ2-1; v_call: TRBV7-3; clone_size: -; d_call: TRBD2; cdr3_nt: TGTGCCAGCAGCCCAGGGCGGGCTAGCGGGAGCTATGAGCAGTTCTTC; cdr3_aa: CASSPGRASGSYEQFF
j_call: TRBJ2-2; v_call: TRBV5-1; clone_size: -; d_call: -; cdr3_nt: TGCGCCAGCAGCTTGGTCGGGGGTACCGGGGAGCTGTTTTTT; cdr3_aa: CASSLVGGTGELFF
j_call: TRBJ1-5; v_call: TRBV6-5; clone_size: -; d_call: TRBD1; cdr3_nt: TGTGCCAGCGCGACAGGGCCCAGCAATCAGCCCCAGCATTTT; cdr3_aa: CASATGPSNQPQHF
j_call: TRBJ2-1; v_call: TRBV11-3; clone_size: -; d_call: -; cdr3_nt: TGTGCCAGCAGCTTAGGTCAGGGCTCCTACAATGAGCAGTTCTTC; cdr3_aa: CASSLGQGSYNEQFF